This TCR beta chain was sequenced for a study of control samples from healthy donors and cancer patients. This CDR3 spans 14 amino acids. V lost 6 bases to trimming and J lost 2 bases; unmatched junction nucleotides: 6. CDR1 and CDR2 (germline): LNHDA, SQIVND (reference sequence). Using immunoSEQ multiplex PCR, the repertoire was profiled, and TCRdb retains in-frame clones only, with some absent. The sample records roughly 120,000 clones, approximately 90% being singletons. Sequencing used PBMCs. This receptor was obtained from a woman in her fifties or sixties with colorectal cancer. This chain uses TRBV19 with TRBJ1-1, with 7 bases matching TRBD1. This CDR3 is CASRIRDSNTEAFF. DNA for the CDR3: TGTGCCAGTAGAATCCGGGACAGCAACACTGAAGCTTTCTTT.